This T cell receptor (beta chain) appears in the sequencing data of a study of OX40 agonist ivuxolimab in advanced cancers. About the research overall: Mean age approximately 55 years, range about 20 to 79; approximately 80% male. Whole-study results and caveats: CD8+ T cells were the subset that, on average, had more expanded clones than CD4+.

Assay: immunoSEQ multiplex PCR; the TCRdb copy retains only in-frame clones and omits some. The profile covers roughly 19,000 clones, with approximately 90% appearing a single time and around 11% taken by the ten largest. This clone was found once. What it recognizes is unknown. Germline CDR1 reads SGHVS; CDR2 reads FNYEAQ. This CDR3 region has 16 residues. V shed 5 bases, J shed 8 bases, and the junction held 13 bases outside the gene matches. The receptor was isolated from an adult with an advanced solid tumor such as melanoma, head and neck, liver or kidney cancer. Material: CD4+ or CD8+ T cells sorted from blood, obtained in a trial of the OX40 agonist ivuxolimab. The rearrangement uses TRBV7-6 and TRBJ2-1; 9 nucleotides match TRBD2. In DNA, the CDR3 is TGTGCCAGCAGCCTAAATGGGGTAGCGGGAGTGGATGAGCAGTTCTTC. Protein: CASSLNGVAGVDEQFF.